These 2 T cell receptor beta chains originate from one sample sequenced in a study of blood T cell repertoires in COVID-19. The repertoire was sequenced with immunoSEQ multiplex PCR; TCRdb's copy has only in-frame clones and lacks some. The table lists just over 90,000 clones, around four fifths of them singletons, with roughly 15% in the top ten. The sample was peripheral blood. The receptors were sampled from a human donor in a cohort sampled during active COVID-19.

The chain joins TRBV2 to TRBJ1-2, with 9 bases fitting TRBD1. Trimming at V came to 7 bases and at J to 8 bases, leaving 11 bases not matched to a gene. This CDR3 is built from 14 residues. Germline CDR1 SNHLY, CDR2 FYNNEI. CDR3 region: CASKLPGQGYGYTF. CDR3 sequence (DNA): TGTGCCAGCAAATTGCCGGGACAGGGTTACGGCTACACCTTC. Together with reference TRBV2 and TRBJ1-2, the CDR3 gives the full variable domain: EPEVTQTPSHQVTQMGQEVILRCVPISNHLYFYWYRQILGQKVEFLVSFYNNEISEKSEIFDDQFSVERPDGSNFTLKIRSTKLEDSAMYFCASKLPGQGYGYTFGSGTRLTVV.

The rearrangement joins TRBV18 to TRBJ2-5, with TRBD2 identical over 14 bases. V shed 4 bases, J shed 1 base, and the junction held 2 bases outside the gene matches. The length of the CDR3 is 16 residues. Looked up from germline, CDR1 is KGHSH and CDR2 is LQKENI. CDR3 DNA sequence: TGTGCCAGCTCACAGGGACTAGCGGGGGCCCAAGAGACCCAGTACTTC. Translated, it gives CASSQGLAGAQETQYF.